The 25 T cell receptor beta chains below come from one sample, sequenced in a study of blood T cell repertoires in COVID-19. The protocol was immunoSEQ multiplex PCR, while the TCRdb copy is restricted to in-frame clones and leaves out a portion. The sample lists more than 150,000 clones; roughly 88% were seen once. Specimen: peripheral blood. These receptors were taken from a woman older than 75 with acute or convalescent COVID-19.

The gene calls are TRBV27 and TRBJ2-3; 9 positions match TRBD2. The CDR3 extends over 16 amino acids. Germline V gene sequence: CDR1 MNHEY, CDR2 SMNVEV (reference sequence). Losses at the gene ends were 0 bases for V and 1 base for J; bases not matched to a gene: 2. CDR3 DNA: TGTGCCAGCAGTTTATCAGTAGCGGGGGGCACAGATACGCAGTATTTT. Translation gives CASSLSVAGGTDTQYF.

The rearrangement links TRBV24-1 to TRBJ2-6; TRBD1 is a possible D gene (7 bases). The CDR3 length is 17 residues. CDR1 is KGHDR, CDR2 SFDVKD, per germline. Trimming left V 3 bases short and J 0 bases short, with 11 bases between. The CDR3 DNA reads TGTGCCACCAGTGATGGTCAGGGGGGCTCTGGGGCCAACGTCCTGACTTTC. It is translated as CATSDGQGGSGANVLTF.

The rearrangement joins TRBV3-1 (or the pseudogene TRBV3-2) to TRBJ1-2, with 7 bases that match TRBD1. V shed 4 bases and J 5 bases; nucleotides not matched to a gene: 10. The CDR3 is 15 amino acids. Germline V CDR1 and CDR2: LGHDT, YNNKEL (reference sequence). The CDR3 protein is CASSPTRQGWYGYTF. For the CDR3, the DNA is TGTGCCAGCAGCCCGACCCGACAGGGTTGGTATGGCTACACCTTC.

CDR3 sequence (DNA): TGCAGCGTTGAAGATCGGGGAGTGAACACTGAAGCTTTCTTT. It is translated as CSVEDRGVNTEAFF. V is TRBV29-1 and J is TRBJ1-1; no definite D call. Per germline, CDR1 SQVTM and CDR2 ANQGSEA. The V end lost 0 bases, the J end lost 0 bases, and 8 bases lay between the germline ends. CDR3 length equals 14 residues.

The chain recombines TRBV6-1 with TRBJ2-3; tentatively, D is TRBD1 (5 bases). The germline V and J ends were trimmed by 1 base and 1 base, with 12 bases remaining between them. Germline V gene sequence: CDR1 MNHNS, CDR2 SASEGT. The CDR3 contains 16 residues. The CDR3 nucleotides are TGTGCCAGCAGTGAAGGTGCAGGGCGGCGCACAGATACGCAGTATTTT. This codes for CASSEGAGRRTDTQYF.

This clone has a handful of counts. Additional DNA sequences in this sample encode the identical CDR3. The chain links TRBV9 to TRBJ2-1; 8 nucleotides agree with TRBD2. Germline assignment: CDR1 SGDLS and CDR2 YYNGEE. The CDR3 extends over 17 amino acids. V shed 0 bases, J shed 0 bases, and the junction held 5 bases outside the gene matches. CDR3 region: CASSVGAGGSSYNEQFF. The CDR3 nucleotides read TGTGCCAGCAGCGTAGGGGCGGGGGGTAGCTCCTACAATGAGCAGTTCTTC.

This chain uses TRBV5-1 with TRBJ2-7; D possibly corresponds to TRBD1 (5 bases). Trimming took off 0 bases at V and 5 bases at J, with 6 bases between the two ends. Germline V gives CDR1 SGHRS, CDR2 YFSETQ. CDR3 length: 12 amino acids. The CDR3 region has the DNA TGCGCCAGCAGCTTGGTCAGGGACGAGCAGTACTTC. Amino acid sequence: CASSLVRDEQYF.

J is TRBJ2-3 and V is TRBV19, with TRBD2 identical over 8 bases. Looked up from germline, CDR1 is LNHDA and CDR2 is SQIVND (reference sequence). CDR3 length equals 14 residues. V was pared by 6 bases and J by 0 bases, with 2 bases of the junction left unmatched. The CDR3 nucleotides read TGTGCCAGTAGCCCGGGGGGGAGCACAGATACGCAGTATTTT. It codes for CASSPGGSTDTQYF.

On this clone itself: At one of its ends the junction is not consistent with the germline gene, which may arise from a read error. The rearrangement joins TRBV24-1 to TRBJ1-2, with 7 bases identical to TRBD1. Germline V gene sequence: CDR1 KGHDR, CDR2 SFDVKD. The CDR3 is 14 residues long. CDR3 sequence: CATSDTGTVYGYTF. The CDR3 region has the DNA TGTGCCACCAGTGACACCGGGACAGTATATGGTTACACCTTC.

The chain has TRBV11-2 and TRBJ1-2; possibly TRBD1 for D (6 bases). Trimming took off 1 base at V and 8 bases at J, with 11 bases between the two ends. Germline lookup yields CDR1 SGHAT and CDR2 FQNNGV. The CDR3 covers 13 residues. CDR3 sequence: CASSLAGQWGYTF. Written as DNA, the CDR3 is TGTGCCAGCAGCTTAGCCGGACAGTGGGGCTACACCTTC.

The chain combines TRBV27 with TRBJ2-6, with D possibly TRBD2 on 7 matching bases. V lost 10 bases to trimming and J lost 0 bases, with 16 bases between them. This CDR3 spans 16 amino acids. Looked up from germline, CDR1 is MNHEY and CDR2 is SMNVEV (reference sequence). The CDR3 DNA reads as TGTGCCACCAGGGGAGGGAGAGCCTCTGGGGCCAACGTCCTGACTTTC. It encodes CATRGGRASGANVLTF.

Here the CDR3 reads CASSLYAGPGDQPQHF. CDR3 bases: TGTGCCAGCAGCTTGTATGCGGGGCCGGGGGACCAGCCCCAGCATTTT. V and J are TRBV5-6 and TRBJ1-5; weak D call: TRBD1 (5 bases). CDR3 length: 16 amino acids. The V and J ends lost 1 base and 7 bases respectively, with 18 bases between them. Germline V gene lookup returns CDR1 SGHDT and CDR2 YYEEEE.

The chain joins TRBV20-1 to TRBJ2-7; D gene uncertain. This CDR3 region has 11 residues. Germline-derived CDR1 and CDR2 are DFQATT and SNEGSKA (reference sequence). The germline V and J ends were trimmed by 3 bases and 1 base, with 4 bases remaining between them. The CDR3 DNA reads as TGCAGTGCTAGTCGTTCCTACGAGCAGTACTTC. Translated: CSASRSYEQYF.

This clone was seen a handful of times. The CDR3 loop is CASSVNSGGSYEQYF. The CDR3, as DNA: TGTGCCAGCAGCGTAAATAGCGGGGGCTCCTACGAGCAGTACTTC. The chain carries TRBV9 and TRBJ2-7; the match to TRBD2 covers 9 bases. CDR1 and CDR2 from the germline V gene are SGDLS and YYNGEE. The CDR3 extends over 15 amino acids. The trim removed 1 base at V and 0 bases at J, leaving 2 bases unmatched.

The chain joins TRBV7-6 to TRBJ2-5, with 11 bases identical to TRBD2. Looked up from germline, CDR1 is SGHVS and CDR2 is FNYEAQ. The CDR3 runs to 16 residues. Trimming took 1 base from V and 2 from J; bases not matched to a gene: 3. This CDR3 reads CASSLGLAGGQETQYF. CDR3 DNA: TGTGCCAGCAGCTTAGGATTAGCGGGGGGGCAAGAGACCCAGTACTTC.

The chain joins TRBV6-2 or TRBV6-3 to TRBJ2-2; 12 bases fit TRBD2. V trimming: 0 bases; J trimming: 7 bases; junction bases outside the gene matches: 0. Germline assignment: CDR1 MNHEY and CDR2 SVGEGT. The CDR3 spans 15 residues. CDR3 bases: TGTGCCAGCAGTTACTCGACTAGCGGGAGCGGGGAGCTGTTTTTT. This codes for CASSYSTSGSGELFF.

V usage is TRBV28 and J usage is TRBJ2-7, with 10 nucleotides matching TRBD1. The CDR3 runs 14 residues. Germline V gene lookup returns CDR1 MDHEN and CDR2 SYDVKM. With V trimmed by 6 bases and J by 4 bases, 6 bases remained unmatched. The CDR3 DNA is TGTGCCAGCAGACCGGGACAGGGGATGTACGAGCAGTACTTC. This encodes CASRPGQGMYEQYF.

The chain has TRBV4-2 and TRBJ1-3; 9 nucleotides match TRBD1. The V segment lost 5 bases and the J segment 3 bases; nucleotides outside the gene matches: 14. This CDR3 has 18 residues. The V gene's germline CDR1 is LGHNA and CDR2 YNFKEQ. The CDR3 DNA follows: TGTGCCAGCAGCGATGAGGCGGGACAGGGATTAGTTGGAAACACCATATATTTT. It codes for CASSDEAGQGLVGNTIYF.

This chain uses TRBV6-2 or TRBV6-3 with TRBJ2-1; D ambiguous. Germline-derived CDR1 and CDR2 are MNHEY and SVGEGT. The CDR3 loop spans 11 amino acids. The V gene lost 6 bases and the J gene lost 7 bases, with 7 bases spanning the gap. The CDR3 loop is CASSQANEQFF. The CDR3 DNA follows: TGTGCCAGCAGCCAAGCAAATGAGCAGTTCTTC.

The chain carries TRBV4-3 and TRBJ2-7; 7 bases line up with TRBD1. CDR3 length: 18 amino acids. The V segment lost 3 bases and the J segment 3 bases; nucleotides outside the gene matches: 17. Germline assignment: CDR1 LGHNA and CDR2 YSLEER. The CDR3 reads CASSHRTGLGPTSYEQYF. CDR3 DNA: TGCGCCAGCAGCCACCGGACAGGATTAGGGCCGACGAGCTACGAGCAGTACTTC.

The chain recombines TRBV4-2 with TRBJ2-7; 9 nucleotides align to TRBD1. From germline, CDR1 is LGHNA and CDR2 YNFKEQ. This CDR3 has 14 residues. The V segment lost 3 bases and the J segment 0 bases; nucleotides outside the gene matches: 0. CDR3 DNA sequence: TGTGCCAGCAGCCAGGGACAGGGCTCCTACGAGCAGTACTTC. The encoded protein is CASSQGQGSYEQYF.

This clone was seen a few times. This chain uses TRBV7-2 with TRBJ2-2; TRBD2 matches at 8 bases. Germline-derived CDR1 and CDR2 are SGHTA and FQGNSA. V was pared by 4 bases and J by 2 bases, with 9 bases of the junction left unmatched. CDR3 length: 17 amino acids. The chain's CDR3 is CASSSRAGGANTGELFF. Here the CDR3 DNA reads TGTGCCAGCAGCTCGCGGGCGGGGGGCGCAAACACCGGGGAGCTGTTTTTT.

The CDR3 DNA sequence: TGTGCTAGTGGGGTGGGGAGGCCGGGCACCGGGGAGCTGTTTTTT. Protein sequence: CASGVGRPGTGELFF. This chain links TRBV12-5 with TRBJ2-2; tentatively, D is TRBD2 (6 bases). V lost 6 bases and J 4 bases, leaving 15 bases between the germline ends. The CDR3 spans 15 residues. Germline V gives CDR1 LGHNT, CDR2 FRNRAP. Drawing the rest from reference TRBV12-5 and TRBJ2-2, the complete variable domain is DARVTQTPRHKVTEMGQEVTMRCQPILGHNTVFWYRQTMMQGLELLAYFRNRAPLDDSGMPKDRFSAEMPDATLATLKIQPSEPRDSAVYFCASGVGRPGTGELFFGEGSRLTVL.

The CDR3: CASSLSGTYGYTF. The DNA of the CDR3 is TGTGCCAGTAGTCTCTCAGGGACTTATGGCTACACCTTC. This chain joins TRBV19 and TRBJ1-2, with D tentatively TRBD1 (5 bases). V lost 5 bases and J lost 5, with 12 bases in between. Germline assignment: CDR1 LNHDA and CDR2 SQIVND (reference sequence). This CDR3 is built from 13 residues. The full variable domain, with the rest looked up from reference TRBV19 and TRBJ1-2, is DGGITQSPKYLFRKEGQNVTLSCEQNLNHDAMYWYRQDPGQGLRLIYYSQIVNDFQKGDIAEGYSVSREKKESFPLTVTSAQKNPTAFYLCASSLSGTYGYTFGSGTRLTVV.

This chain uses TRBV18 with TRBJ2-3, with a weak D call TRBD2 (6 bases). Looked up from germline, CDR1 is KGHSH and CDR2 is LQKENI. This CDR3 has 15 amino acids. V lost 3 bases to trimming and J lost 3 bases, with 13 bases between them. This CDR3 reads CASSPGRRRTDTQYF. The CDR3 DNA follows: TGTGCCAGCTCACCCGGGAGACGGCGGACAGATACGCAGTATTTT.